This T cell receptor (beta chain) appears in the sequencing data of a study of T-cell reconstitution after alpha-beta-depleted transplantation in children. General study results and limits: From newly produced T cells came most of the T-cell counts and diversity one year after transplant.

As to this clonotype: Its antigen is unidentified.

The germline V gene has CDR1 LGHNA and CDR2 YNFKEQ. The CDR3 consists of 17 residues. Trimming left V 1 base short and J 3 bases short, with 19 bases between. The library targeted TCRbeta and was prepared with unique molecular identifiers. TCRdb redid the calling of the PCR reads with MiXCR, one entry per CDR3 protein. The sample holds around 440,000 distinct CDR3 sequences; 15% to 20% are singletons and the top ten take around 28%. V is TRBV4-2 and J is TRBJ2-7; D might be TRBD2 (6 bases). This TCR derives from a boy under two years old who had a stem cell transplant for Wiskott-Aldrich syndrome, so the T cells may come from the graft donor. The sequencing used PBMCs, mostly from graft donor cells, collected 360 days after TCRalphabeta/CD19-depleted stem cell transplant. The CDR3 nucleotides are TGTGCCAGCAGCCAAGTCGAGAGCGGGTCCCGCTACTACGAGCAGTACTTC. It translates to CASSQVESGSRYYEQYF.